The 11 T cell receptor beta chains listed next were all sequenced from one sample in a study of T cell changes during pregnancy in multiple sclerosis. TCRdb keeps only in-frame clones here, not all; method: immunoSEQ multiplex PCR. The sample includes some 79,000 clones, around nine tenths of them seen just once. The sample here was CD4+ T cells from peripheral blood mononuclear cells, taken in the second trimester of pregnancy. The receptor source for this set is a female donor with multiple sclerosis, enrolled in a pregnancy study.

This CDR3 is CSVARRGDGNTIYF. The CDR3 nucleotides read TGCAGCGTTGCGCGCAGGGGAGATGGAAACACCATATATTTT. The rearrangement joins TRBV29-1 to TRBJ1-3, with D perhaps TRBD1 (6 bases). The germline V gene has CDR1 SQVTM and CDR2 ANQGSEA. V was clipped by 4 bases and J by 3 bases, with 13 bases between them. The CDR3 has 14 residues. The complete variable domain, with remaining parts taken from reference TRBV29-1 and TRBJ1-3, reads SAVISQKPSRDICQRGTSLTIQCQVDSQVTMMFWYRQQPGQSLTLIATANQGSEATYESGFVIDKFPISRPNLTFSTLTVSNMSPEDSSIYLCSVARRGDGNTIYFGEGSWLTVV.

CDR3 coding DNA: TGTGCCAGCAGTAAGTGGAAAGCGGGGGGGTATGAGCAGTTCTTC. It yields the protein CASSKWKAGGYEQFF. The J gene is TRBJ2-1, the V gene TRBV5-4, with 10 nucleotides matching TRBD2. Germline V gives CDR1 SGHNT, CDR2 YYREEE (reference sequence). After removal of 5 bases from V and 8 bases from J, the junction contained 10 bases not matched to a gene. The CDR3 sequence is 15 residues long.

The chain employs TRBV10-3 and TRBJ1-5; TRBD1 matches 10 bases. V was clipped by 10 bases and J by 5 bases; unmatched bases: 11. Germline CDR1 ENHRY, CDR2 SYGVKD. The CDR3 is 15 amino acids. CDR3 nucleotides: TGTGCCACCTCATCAGGGACAGGGGTTGATCAGCCCCAGCATTTT. Its translation is CATSSGTGVDQPQHF.

This clone turned up a few times. The chain is built from TRBV7-2 and TRBJ2-7, with 8 bases fitting TRBD2. After removal of 6 bases from V and 2 bases from J, the junction contained 12 bases not matched to a gene. The CDR3 loop spans 16 amino acids. Germline V lookup: CDR1 SGHTA, CDR2 FQGNSA. The CDR3 nucleotides read TGTGCCAGCAGACTAACTACTACTAGCGGTGCCTACGAGCAGTACTTC. Amino acid sequence: CASRLTTTSGAYEQYF.

The V call is TRBV7-2, the J call TRBJ1-5, with 9 bases lining up with TRBD1. Germline V gene data show CDR1 as SGHTA and CDR2 as FQGNSA. V shed 5 bases, J shed 7 bases, and the junction held 6 bases outside the gene matches. This CDR3 spans 14 amino acids. CDR3 bases: TGTGCCAGCAGCGAAGGGACAGGGAAACAGCCCCAGCATTTT. Protein: CASSEGTGKQPQHF.

The rearrangement joins TRBV5-1 to TRBJ2-2, with 15 bases lining up with TRBD2. The junction had 3 bases not matched to a gene; V was cut back by 4 bases and J by 5 bases. Germline values: CDR1 SGHRS, CDR2 YFSETQ. The CDR3 runs 16 residues. CDR3 sequence: CASSLGTSGGTGELFF. The CDR3 DNA reads TGCGCCAGCAGCCTCGGGACTAGCGGGGGGACCGGGGAGCTGTTTTTT.

This clone has only one observation. CDR3 sequence reads: CASSARQDLLSEQYF. The CDR3 nucleotides read TGTGCCAGCAGTGCCCGACAGGATCTATTGTCCGAGCAGTACTTC. The gene calls are TRBV25-1 and TRBJ2-7; D is possibly TRBD1 (6 bases). The CDR3 covers 15 residues. Germline CDR1 is MGHDK and CDR2 is SYGVNS. The germline V and J ends were trimmed by 4 bases and 6 bases, with 19 bases remaining between them.

The V and J genes are TRBV6-1 and TRBJ2-2, with a possible D match to TRBD2 (5 bases). Germline V gene data show CDR1 as MNHNS and CDR2 as SASEGT. Trimming shortened V by 10 bases and J by 0 bases, and 9 bases separated the two germline ends. This CDR3 spans 13 amino acids. The CDR3 region is CATQEANTGELFF. The CDR3 coding sequence is TGTGCCACCCAGGAGGCGAACACCGGGGAGCTGTTTTTT.

This sequence joins TRBV18 and TRBJ2-2, with 7 nucleotides matching TRBD1. Germline V gives CDR1 KGHSH, CDR2 LQKENI. This CDR3 is 16 amino acids long. Trimming cost V 2 bases and J 1 base; bases outside gene matches: 4. Here the CDR3 DNA reads TGTGCCAGCTCACCATTTTGGACAGGGAACACCGGGGAGCTGTTTTTT. It translates to CASSPFWTGNTGELFF.

This chain connects TRBV30 to TRBJ1-4; unclear D gene. V lost 3 bases and J lost 5, with 7 bases in between. Per germline, CDR1 GTSNPN and CDR2 SVGIG (reference sequence). CDR3 length: 12 amino acids. The CDR3 DNA follows: TGTGCCTGGAGCTCGAGGAATGAAAAACTGTTTTTT. This sequence encodes CAWSSRNEKLFF.

Points on this clone: Germline is not matched at one junction end, which may reflect a read error. The V call is TRBV4-1, the J call TRBJ2-7, with 11 positions matching TRBD1. This CDR3 comprises 14 residues. Germline assignment: CDR1 MGHRA and CDR2 YSYEKL. The CDR3 sequence is CASSQITGTGGPHF. In DNA form, the CDR3 reads TGCGCCAGCAGCCAAATCACCGGGACAGGGGGTCCCCACTTC.